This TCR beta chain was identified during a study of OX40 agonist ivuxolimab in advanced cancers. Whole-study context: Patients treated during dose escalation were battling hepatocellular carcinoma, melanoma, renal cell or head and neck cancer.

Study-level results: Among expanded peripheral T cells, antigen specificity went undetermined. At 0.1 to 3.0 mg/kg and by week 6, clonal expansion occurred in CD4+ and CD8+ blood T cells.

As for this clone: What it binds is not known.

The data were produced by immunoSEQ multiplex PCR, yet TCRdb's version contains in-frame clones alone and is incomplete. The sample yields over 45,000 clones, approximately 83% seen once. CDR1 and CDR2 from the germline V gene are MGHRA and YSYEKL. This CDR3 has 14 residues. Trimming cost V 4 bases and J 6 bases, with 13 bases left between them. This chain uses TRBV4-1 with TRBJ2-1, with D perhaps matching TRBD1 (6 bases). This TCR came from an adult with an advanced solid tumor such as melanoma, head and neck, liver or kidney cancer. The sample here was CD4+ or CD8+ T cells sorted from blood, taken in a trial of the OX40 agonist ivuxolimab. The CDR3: CASSRPGTFNEQFF. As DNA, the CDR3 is TGCGCCAGCAGCCGCCCCGGGACATTCAATGAGCAGTTCTTC.